The 23 T cell receptor beta chains below come from one sample, sequenced in a study of T cell clonality in common variable immunodeficiency. Sequenced by immunoSEQ multiplex PCR; TCRdb stores in-frame clones only, minus some. Singletons are absent from the sample, which has 55,000 or so clones. Input material: peripheral blood mononuclear cells. The receptors here all came from a person aged 18 to 75 in good health.

This clone has ten or more counts. The part of the CDR3 DNA that was read is TGTGCCACCAGCAGAGGGGCCTTTTCCCTTCGGGGGGGGATCGGGGAG. The encoded protein is CATSRGAFSLRGGIGE. The full CDR3 is CATSRGAFSLRGGIGELFF. J is TRBJ2-2 and V is TRBV15; the match to TRBD2 covers 8 bases. The CDR3 extends 3 residues past the end of the read, so its final part is completed from the germline J gene. Unmatched junction bases numbered 17, after V lost 1 base and J lost 7 bases. Germline assignment: CDR1 LNHNV and CDR2 YYDKDF (reference sequence). The CDR3 sequence is 19 residues long. Together with reference TRBV15 and TRBJ2-2, the CDR3 gives the full variable domain: DAMVIQNPRYQVTQFGKPVTLSCSQTLNHNVMYWYQQKSSQAPKLLFHYYDKDFNNEADTPDNFQSRRPNTSFCFLDIRSPGLGDTAMYLCATSRGAFSLRGGIGELFFGEGSRLTVL.

This clone was seen repeatedly, ten times or more. Read coverage stops 3 residues before the CDR3 terminus; the germline J gene supplies the remainder. The chain employs TRBV5-1 and TRBJ1-1; 7 bases match TRBD1. After removal of 3 bases from V and 1 base from J, the junction contained 9 bases not matched to a gene. The germline V gene has CDR1 SGHRS and CDR2 YFSETQ. The CDR3 sequence is 16 residues long. The CDR3 region is CASSSENRGPNTEAFF. The CDR3 bases that were read are TGCGCCAGCAGCTCAGAGAACAGGGGCCCGAACACTGAA. The variable domain in full, completed from reference TRBV5-1 and TRBJ1-1, reads KAGVTQTPRYLIKTRGQQVTLSCSPISGHRSVSWYQQTPGQGLQFLFEYFSETQRNKGNFPGRFSGRQFSNSRSEMNVSTLELGDSALYLCASSSENRGPNTEAFFGQGTRLTVV.

This clone has at least ten counts. The DNA ends 3 residues before the CDR3 does, and the rest of the CDR3 is filled in from the germline J gene. This chain joins TRBV20-1 and TRBJ1-1; TRBD1 is a possible D gene (6 bases). V dropped 4 bases and J dropped 0 bases, with 18 bases sitting between them. CDR3 length: 16 residues. Germline CDR1 DFQATT, CDR2 SNEGSKA (reference sequence). CDR3 DNA, as far as it was read: TGCAGTGCTAACAACAGGGAACGGCCCATGAACACTGAA. Translated, it gives CSANNRERPMNTE. The entire CDR3 protein is CSANNRERPMNTEAFF.

This clone has at least ten counts. The DNA ends 3 residues before the CDR3 does, and the rest of the CDR3 is filled in from the germline J gene. J is TRBJ1-1 and V is TRBV28; possible D gene TRBD1, 6 bases. This CDR3 is built from 17 residues. Germline V gene lookup returns CDR1 MDHEN and CDR2 SYDVKM. Trimming removed 3 bases at V and 2 bases at J, with 19 bases between. This CDR3 reads CASSFLSGARVNTEAFF. The sequenced CDR3 bases are TGTGCCAGCAGTTTCTTGTCAGGGGCTCGGGTAAACACTGAA.

This clone was observed at least ten times. The read finishes 3 residues shy of the CDR3 end, and the germline J gene is used to complete it. The chain links TRBV12-3 or TRBV12-4 to TRBJ1-6, with 7 bases aligning to TRBD1. The J segment lost 1 base and the V segment lost 5 bases, leaving 8 bases of the junction unmatched. The length of the CDR3 is 17 residues. The part of the CDR3 DNA that was read is TGTGCCAGCAGTCTATTTCAGGGGGTGTCCTATAATTCACCC. Protein: CASSLFQGVSYNSP. The CDR3 reads in full as CASSLFQGVSYNSPLHF.

Ten or more counts support this clone. CDR3 loop: CASSHGLAGYTDTQYF. Incomplete CDR3 DNA: TGCGCCAGCAGTCATGGACTAGCGGGATACACAGATACG. The rearrangement joins TRBV10-1 to TRBJ2-3; 12 bases agree with TRBD2. The read comes to an end 3 residues before the CDR3 does, leaving the germline J gene to fill in the end. V was pared by 5 bases and J by 2 bases, with 5 bases of the junction left unmatched. Germline loops: CDR1 WNHNN, CDR2 SYGVQD (reference sequence). This CDR3 comprises 16 residues.

Ten or more counts support this clone. The CDR3 is cut off 3 residues early in the read; its end comes from the germline J gene. The chain recombines TRBV5-1 with TRBJ1-2; 8 bases align to TRBD1. Germline loops: CDR1 SGHRS, CDR2 YFSETQ. The length of the CDR3 is 13 residues. J was trimmed by 7 bases and V by 7 bases; bases with no gene match: 9. CDR3 sequence reads: CASSEGTGGGYTF. CDR3 DNA (partial): TGCGCCAGCTCGGAGGGCACAGGGGGTGGC.

This clone was observed at least ten times. The observed sequence ends 3 residues before the CDR3 terminus, with the missing tail filled in from the germline J gene. The gene calls are TRBV7-2 and TRBJ2-2; the D gene is possibly TRBD1 (5 bases). The CDR3 is 15 amino acids. Germline CDR1 SGHTA, CDR2 FQGNSA. V was trimmed by 7 bases and J by 0 bases, leaving 12 bases between them. The CDR3 protein is CASNQEQANTGELFF. CDR3 DNA, as far as it was read: TGTGCCAGCAACCAGGAACAGGCGAACACCGGGGAG.

This clone was detected many times. The CDR3 goes on 3 residues after the read ends, and that part is filled in from the germline J gene. The genes are TRBV20-1 and TRBJ2-2, with unresolved D. V was pared by 3 bases and J by 5 bases, with 10 bases between. Germline-derived CDR1 and CDR2 are DFQATT and SNEGSKA (reference sequence). There are 13 residues in the CDR3. This chain's CDR3 is CSARNTVTGELFF. CDR3 DNA (partial): TGCAGTGCTAGGAACACCGTAACCGGGGAG.

This clone has at least ten counts. Read sequence stops 3 residues before the CDR3 end, and the germline J gene provides the missing end. The V call is TRBV10-3, the J call TRBJ2-1; maybe TRBD2 (6 bases). Germline assignment: CDR1 ENHRY and CDR2 SYGVKD. Trimming pared 7 bases from V and 6 bases from J, leaving 16 bases between. The CDR3 runs 14 residues. The CDR3 DNA, read in part, is TGTGCCATCAAACGCGGGGACCCCCTCAATGAG. Its protein product is CAIKRGDPLNE. The full-length CDR3 reads as CAIKRGDPLNEQFF.

Note on this clone: The read terminates 3 residues ahead of where the CDR3 ends, so the germline J gene completes it. This rearrangement joins TRBV5-8 to TRBJ2-7; D not resolved. The CDR3 totals 13 residues. CDR1 is SGHTS and CDR2 is YDEGEE in the germline V gene. The ends were cut back, 0 bases at V and 4 bases at J, with 8 bases in the middle. CDR3: CASSLGRFYEQYF. The DNA read from the CDR3 is TGTGCCAGCAGCTTGGGAAGGTTTTACGAG.

This clone showed up many times. The read gets to within 3 residues of the CDR3 end, and the germline J gene fills in the rest. The chain employs TRBV27 and TRBJ1-4; tentative D call: TRBD1 (6 bases). Trimming took off 5 bases at V and 0 bases at J, with 16 bases between the two ends. The CDR3 runs 17 residues. Germline CDR1 reads MNHEY; CDR2 reads SMNVEV (reference sequence). The CDR3 loop reads CASSPRWDTTTNEKLFF. The sequenced part of the CDR3 DNA is TGTGCCAGCAGTCCAAGGTGGGACACCACAACTAATGAAAAA.

This clone occurred many times. The CDR3 is cut off 3 residues early in the read; its end comes from the germline J gene. This chain uses TRBV7-2 with TRBJ2-7; D call uncertain. This CDR3 is 14 amino acids long. CDR1 SGHTA and CDR2 FQGNSA come from the germline V gene. Deletions cut 1 base from V and 0 bases from J, with 7 bases between. CDR3 protein: CASSLVVSSYEQYF. The CDR3 DNA, read in part, is TGTGCCAGCAGCTTAGTCGTCAGCTCCTACGAG.

Ten or more counts support this clone. The read halts 3 residues ahead of the CDR3 end, with the missing end drawn from the germline J gene. The chain uses TRBV20-1 and TRBJ2-2, with TRBD2 matching 14 bases. The CDR3 totals 22 residues. CDR1 is DFQATT and CDR2 is SNEGSKA in the germline V gene (reference sequence). V lost 1 base, J lost 4 bases, and 20 bases stayed unmatched. The sequenced part of the CDR3 DNA is TGCAGTGCTAGAGTCCGGGACAGGGGGACTAGCGGGAGAAGGTTTGGCACCGGGGAG. It encodes CSARVRDRGTSGRRFGTGE. The CDR3 as a whole reads CSARVRDRGTSGRRFGTGELFF.

This clone was seen at least ten times. The sequenced CDR3 bases are TGTGCCAGAGCCGAGGAGGGACAGGGGAGAGAGACC. Protein sequence: CARAEEGQGRET. The CDR3 in its entirety is CARAEEGQGRETQYF. This chain connects TRBV2 to TRBJ2-5; 10 nucleotides line up with TRBD1. The CDR3 is cut off 3 residues early in the read; its end comes from the germline J gene. This CDR3 comprises 15 residues. Unmatched junction bases numbered 11, after V lost 9 bases and J lost 4 bases. Germline assignment: CDR1 SNHLY and CDR2 FYNNEI.

This clone was counted at least ten times. Read coverage stops 3 residues before the CDR3 terminus; the germline J gene supplies the remainder. The gene calls are TRBV7-2 and TRBJ2-7; possible D gene TRBD2, 6 bases. V was clipped by 4 bases and J by 0 bases, with 10 bases between them. Germline V lookup: CDR1 SGHTA, CDR2 FQGNSA. This CDR3 contains 14 residues. The CDR3 loop is CASSYGGSSYEQYF. The DNA read from the CDR3 is TGTGCCAGCAGCTACGGGGGAAGCTCCTACGAG.

This clone was detected ten times or more. With the read ending 3 residues before the CDR3 end, the germline J gene is used to fill in that end. The chain links TRBV19 to TRBJ2-3; 7 positions match TRBD2. Germline CDR1 and CDR2: LNHDA and SQIVND (reference sequence). The trim removed 5 bases at V and 4 bases at J, leaving 9 bases unmatched. This CDR3 has 15 amino acids. The CDR3 reads CASSARTSVPDTQYF. The sequenced CDR3 bases are TGTGCCAGTAGTGCCCGCACTAGCGTTCCAGATACG.

Comments on this clone: A much bigger clone sits one base away, suggesting this may be a read error. The read finishes 3 residues shy of the CDR3 end, and the germline J gene is used to complete it. The same CDR3 arises from other DNA sequences in this sample as well. The J gene is TRBJ2-7, the V gene TRBV19, with D maybe TRBD2 (6 bases). Germline-derived CDR1 and CDR2 are LNHDA and SQIVND (reference sequence). The CDR3 sequence is 14 residues long. V shed 2 bases and J shed 2 bases, with 10 bases lying between them. CDR3 bases read: TGTGCCAGTAGTATAAAGGCGGGGACCTACGAG. It translates to CASSIKAGTYE. The whole CDR3 is CASSIKAGTYEQYF.

In this sample, this clone turned up many times. The read ends 3 residues early relative to the CDR3; the germline J gene fills the gap. The rearrangement uses TRBV29-1 and TRBJ1-1; D is undetermined. CDR3 length equals 14 residues. Trimming removed 6 bases from V and 1 base from J, with 15 bases in between. CDR1 is SQVTM, CDR2 ANQGSEA, per germline. The CDR3 is CSVLTHRGNTEAFF. The sequenced part of the CDR3 DNA is TGCAGCGTCTTGACACATCGGGGGAACACTGAA. Full variable domain (remainder filled in from reference TRBV29-1 and TRBJ1-1): SAVISQKPSRDICQRGTSLTIQCQVDSQVTMMFWYRQQPGQSLTLIATANQGSEATYESGFVIDKFPISRPNLTFSTLTVSNMSPEDSSIYLCSVLTHRGNTEAFFGQGTRLTVV.

This clone came up many times. The read finishes 3 residues shy of the CDR3 end, and the germline J gene is used to complete it. The chain uses TRBV19 and TRBJ2-2; D is unresolved. The CDR3 loop spans 14 amino acids. The V end lost 4 bases, the J end lost 1 base, and 7 bases lay between the germline ends. Germline assignment: CDR1 LNHDA and CDR2 SQIVND (reference sequence). Incomplete CDR3 DNA: TGTGCCAGTAGTAATGGGCTGAACACCGGGGAG. Translating it yields CASSNGLNTGE. The complete CDR3 reads CASSNGLNTGELFF.

This clone came up many times. At one boundary the junction diverges from the germline segment, which might be a read error. The CDR3 is cut off 3 residues early in the read; its end comes from the germline J gene. This chain connects TRBV7-2 to TRBJ2-1; the match to TRBD2 covers 8 bases. Per the germline V gene, CDR1 is SGHTA and CDR2 is FQGNSA. This CDR3 comprises 15 residues. The CDR3: CASTLSGTSAHEQFF. The CDR3 bases that were read are TGTGCCAGCACCTTATCCGGGACTAGTGCCCATGAG.

This clone was detected ten times or more. With the read ending 3 residues before the CDR3 end, the germline J gene is used to fill in that end. The chain links TRBV5-4 to TRBJ2-7; TRBD1 matches 8 bases. The CDR3 spans 14 residues. Trimming removed 4 bases from V and 3 bases from J; junction bases left unmatched: 6. The V gene's germline CDR1 is SGHNT and CDR2 YYREEE (reference sequence). The CDR3 sequence: CASSGPGTGYEQYF. The DNA read from the CDR3 is TGTGCCAGCAGCGGCCCCGGGACAGGCTACGAG. Full variable domain (outside the CDR3, taken from reference TRBV5-4 and TRBJ2-7): ETGVTQSPTHLIKTRGQQVTLRCSSQSGHNTVSWYQQALGQGPQFIFQYYREEENGRGNFPPRFSGLQFPNYSSELNVNALELDDSALYLCASSGPGTGYEQYFGPGTRLTVT.

This clone was recorded at least ten times. The observed sequence ends 3 residues before the CDR3 terminus, with the missing tail filled in from the germline J gene. The V and J genes are TRBV20-1 and TRBJ1-2; D is possibly TRBD1 (5 bases). Germline loops: CDR1 DFQATT, CDR2 SNEGSKA (reference sequence). Trimming left V 1 base short and J 2 bases short, with 17 bases between. This CDR3 comprises 16 residues. This CDR3 reads CSARGMGTGRNYGYTF. The CDR3 DNA, read in part, is TGCAGTGCTAGAGGTATGGGCACAGGACGAAACTATGGC.